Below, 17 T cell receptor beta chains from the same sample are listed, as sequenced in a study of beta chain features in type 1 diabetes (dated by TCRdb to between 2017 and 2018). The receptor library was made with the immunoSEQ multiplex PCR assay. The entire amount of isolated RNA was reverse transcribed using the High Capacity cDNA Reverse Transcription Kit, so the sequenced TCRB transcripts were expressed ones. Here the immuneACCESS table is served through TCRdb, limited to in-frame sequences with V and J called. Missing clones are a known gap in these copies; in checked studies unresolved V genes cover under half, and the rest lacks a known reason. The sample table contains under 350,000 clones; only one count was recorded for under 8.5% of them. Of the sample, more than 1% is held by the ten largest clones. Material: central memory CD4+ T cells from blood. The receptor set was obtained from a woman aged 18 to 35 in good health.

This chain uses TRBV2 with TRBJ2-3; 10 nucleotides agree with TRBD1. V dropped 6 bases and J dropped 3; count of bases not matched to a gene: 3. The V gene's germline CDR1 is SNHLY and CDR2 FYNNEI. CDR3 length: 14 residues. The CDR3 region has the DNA TGTGCCAGCAGCGGACAGGGGGAAACAGATACGCAGTATTTT. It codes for CASSGQGETDTQYF.

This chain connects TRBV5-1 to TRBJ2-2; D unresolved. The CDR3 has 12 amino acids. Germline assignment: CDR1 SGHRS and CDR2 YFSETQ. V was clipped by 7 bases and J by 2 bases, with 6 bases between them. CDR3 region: CASQINTGELFF. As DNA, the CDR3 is TGCGCCAGCCAAATTAACACCGGGGAGCTGTTTTTT.

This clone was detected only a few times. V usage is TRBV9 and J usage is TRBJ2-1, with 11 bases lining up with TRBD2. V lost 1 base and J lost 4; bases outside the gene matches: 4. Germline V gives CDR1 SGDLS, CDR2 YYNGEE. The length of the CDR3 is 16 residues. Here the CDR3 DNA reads TGTGCCAGCAGCGTATCTAGCGGGGGGCTTTACAATGAGCAGTTCTTC. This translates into CASSVSSGGLYNEQFF. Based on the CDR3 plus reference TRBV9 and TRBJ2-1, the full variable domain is DSGVTQTPKHLITATGQRVTLRCSPRSGDLSVYWYQQSLDQGLQFLIQYYNGEERAKGNILERFSAQQFPDLHSELNLSSLELGDSALYFCASSVSSGGLYNEQFFGPGTRLTVL.

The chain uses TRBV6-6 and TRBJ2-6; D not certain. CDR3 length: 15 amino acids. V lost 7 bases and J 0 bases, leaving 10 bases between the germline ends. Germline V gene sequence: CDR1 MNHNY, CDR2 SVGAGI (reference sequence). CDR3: CASTDPGSGANVLTF. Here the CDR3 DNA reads TGTGCCAGCACAGACCCCGGCTCTGGGGCCAACGTCCTGACTTTC.

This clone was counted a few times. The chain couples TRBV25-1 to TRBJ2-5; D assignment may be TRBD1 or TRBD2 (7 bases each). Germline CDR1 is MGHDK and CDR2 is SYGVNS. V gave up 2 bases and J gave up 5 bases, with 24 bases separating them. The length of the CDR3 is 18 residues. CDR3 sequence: CASSEMAPGRGPTETQYF. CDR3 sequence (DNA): TGTGCCAGCAGTGAAATGGCCCCGGGGAGGGGGCCAACGGAGACCCAGTACTTC.

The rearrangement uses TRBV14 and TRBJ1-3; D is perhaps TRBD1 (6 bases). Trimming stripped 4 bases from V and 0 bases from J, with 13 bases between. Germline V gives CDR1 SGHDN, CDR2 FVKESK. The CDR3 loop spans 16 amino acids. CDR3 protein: CASSPGGTYSGNTIYF. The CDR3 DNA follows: TGTGCCAGCAGCCCGGGGGGCACCTACTCTGGAAACACCATATATTTT.

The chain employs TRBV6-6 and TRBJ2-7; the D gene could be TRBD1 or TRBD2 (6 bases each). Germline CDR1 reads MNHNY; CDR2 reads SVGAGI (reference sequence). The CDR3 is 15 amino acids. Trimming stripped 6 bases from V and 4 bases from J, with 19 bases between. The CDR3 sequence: CASRKGGQEKYEQYV. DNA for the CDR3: TGTGCCAGCAGAAAGGGGGGACAAGAAAAATACGAGCAGTACGTC.

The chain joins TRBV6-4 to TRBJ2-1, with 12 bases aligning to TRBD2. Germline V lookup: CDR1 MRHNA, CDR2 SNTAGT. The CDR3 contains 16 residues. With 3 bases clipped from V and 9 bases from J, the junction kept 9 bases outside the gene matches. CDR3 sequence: CASSEGRLAGGSEQFF. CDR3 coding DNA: TGTGCCAGCAGTGAAGGAAGGCTAGCGGGAGGGTCTGAGCAGTTCTTC.

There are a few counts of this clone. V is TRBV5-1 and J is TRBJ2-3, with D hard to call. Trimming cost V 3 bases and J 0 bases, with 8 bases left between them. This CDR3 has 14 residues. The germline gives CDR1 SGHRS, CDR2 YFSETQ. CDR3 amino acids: CASSWRASTDTQYF. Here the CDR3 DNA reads TGCGCCAGCAGCTGGAGAGCTAGCACAGATACGCAGTATTTT.

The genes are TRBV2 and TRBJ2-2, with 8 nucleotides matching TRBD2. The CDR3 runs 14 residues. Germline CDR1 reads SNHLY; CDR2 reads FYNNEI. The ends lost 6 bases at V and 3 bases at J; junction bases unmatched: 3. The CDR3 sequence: CASRPGGDTGELFF. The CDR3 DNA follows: TGTGCCAGCAGGCCCGGGGGGGACACCGGGGAGCTGTTTTTT.

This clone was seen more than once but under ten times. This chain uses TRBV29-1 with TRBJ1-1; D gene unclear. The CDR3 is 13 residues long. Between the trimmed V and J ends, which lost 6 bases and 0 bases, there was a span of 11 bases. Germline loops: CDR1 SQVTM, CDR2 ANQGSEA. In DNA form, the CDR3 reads TGCAGCGTAGAGGGATGGGTGAACACTGAAGCTTTCTTT. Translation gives CSVEGWVNTEAFF.

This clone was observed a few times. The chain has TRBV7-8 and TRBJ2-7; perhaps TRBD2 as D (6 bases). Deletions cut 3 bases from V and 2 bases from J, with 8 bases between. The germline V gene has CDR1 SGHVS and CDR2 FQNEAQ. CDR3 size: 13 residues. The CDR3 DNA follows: TGTGCCAGCAGCTTGGAGGGAGCCTACGAGCAGTACTTC. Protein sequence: CASSLEGAYEQYF.

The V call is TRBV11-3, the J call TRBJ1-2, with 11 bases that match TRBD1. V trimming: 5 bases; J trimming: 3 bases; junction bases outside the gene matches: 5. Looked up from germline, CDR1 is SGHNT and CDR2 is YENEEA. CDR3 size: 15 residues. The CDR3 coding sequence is TGTGCCAGCAGCCCTGGGACAGGGGGAGACTATGGCTACACCTTC. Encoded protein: CASSPGTGGDYGYTF.

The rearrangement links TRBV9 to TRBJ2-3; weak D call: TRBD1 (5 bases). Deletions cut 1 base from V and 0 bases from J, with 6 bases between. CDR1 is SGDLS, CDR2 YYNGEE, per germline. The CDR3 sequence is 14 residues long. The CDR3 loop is CASSVTGSTDTQYF. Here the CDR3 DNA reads TGTGCCAGCAGCGTAACAGGTAGCACAGATACGCAGTATTTT. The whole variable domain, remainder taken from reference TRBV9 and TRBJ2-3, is DSGVTQTPKHLITATGQRVTLRCSPRSGDLSVYWYQQSLDQGLQFLIQYYNGEERAKGNILERFSAQQFPDLHSELNLSSLELGDSALYFCASSVTGSTDTQYFGPGTRLTVL.

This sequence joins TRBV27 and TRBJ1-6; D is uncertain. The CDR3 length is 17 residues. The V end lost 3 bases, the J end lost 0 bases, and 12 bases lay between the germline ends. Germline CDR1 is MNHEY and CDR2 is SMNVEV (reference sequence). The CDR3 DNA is TGTGCCAGCAGTTTTTACTCCGTGAGCTCCTATAATTCACCCCTCCACTTT. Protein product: CASSFYSVSSYNSPLHF.

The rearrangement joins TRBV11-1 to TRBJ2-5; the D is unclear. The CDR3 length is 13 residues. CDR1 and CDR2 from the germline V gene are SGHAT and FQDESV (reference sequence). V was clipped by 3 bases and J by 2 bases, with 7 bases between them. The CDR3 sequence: CASSFATQETQYF. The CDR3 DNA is TGTGCCAGCAGCTTCGCCACACAAGAGACCCAGTACTTC.

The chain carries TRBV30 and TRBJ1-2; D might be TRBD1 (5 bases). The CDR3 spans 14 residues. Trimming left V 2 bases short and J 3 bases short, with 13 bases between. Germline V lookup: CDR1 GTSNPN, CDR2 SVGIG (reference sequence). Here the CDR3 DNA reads TGTGCCTGGAGTTATGGGGCAATTGACTATGGCTACACCTTC. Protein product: CAWSYGAIDYGYTF. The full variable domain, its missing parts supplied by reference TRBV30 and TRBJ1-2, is SQTIHQWPATLVQPVGSPLSLECTVEGTSNPNLYWYRQAAGRGLQLLFYSVGIGQISSEVPQNLSASRPQDRQFILSSKKLLLSDSGFYLCAWSYGAIDYGYTFGSGTRLTVV.